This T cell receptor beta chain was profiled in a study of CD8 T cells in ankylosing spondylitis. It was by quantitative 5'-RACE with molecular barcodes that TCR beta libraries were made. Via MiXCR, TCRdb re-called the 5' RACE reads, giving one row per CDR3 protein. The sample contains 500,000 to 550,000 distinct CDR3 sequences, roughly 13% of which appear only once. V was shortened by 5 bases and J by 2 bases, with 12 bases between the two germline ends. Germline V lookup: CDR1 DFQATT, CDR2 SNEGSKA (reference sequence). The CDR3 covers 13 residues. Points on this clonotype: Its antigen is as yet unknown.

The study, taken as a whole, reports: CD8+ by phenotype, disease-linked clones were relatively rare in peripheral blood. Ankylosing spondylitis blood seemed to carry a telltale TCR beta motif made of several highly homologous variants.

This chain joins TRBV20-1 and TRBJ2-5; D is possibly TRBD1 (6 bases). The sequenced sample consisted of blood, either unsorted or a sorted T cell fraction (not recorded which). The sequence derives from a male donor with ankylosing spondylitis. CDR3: CSAPRGSQETQYF. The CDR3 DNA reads TGCAGTGCTCCTAGGGGGTCACAAGAGACCCAGTACTTC.